This T cell receptor (beta chain) emerged from a study of T cell repertoires in cytomegalovirus infection. Study background: The public TCR beta signatures pointed to both CMV infection and matching HLA type.

V lost 8 bases and J lost 5; bases outside the gene matches: 14. CDR3 size: 15 residues. This clonotype was observed a handful of times. Its antigen remains unknown. MiXCR, applied by TCRdb to the reads, yields one record per CDR3 protein. In the table there are 360,000 or so distinct CDR3 sequences, approximately 35% of which are singletons. This sample comprised cultured PBMCs, obtained from culture after CMV antigen stimulation. This sequence originates from a human donor in good health (CMV status not recorded). Some clones in this sample may be carry-over from other donors' samples. The rearrangement uses TRBV12-3 or TRBV12-4 and TRBJ2-7, with 8 positions matching TRBD2. This CDR3 reads CASRLRAGVNDEQYF. As DNA, the CDR3 is TGTGCCAGCCGCCTCCGAGCGGGAGTTAACGACGAGCAGTACTTC.